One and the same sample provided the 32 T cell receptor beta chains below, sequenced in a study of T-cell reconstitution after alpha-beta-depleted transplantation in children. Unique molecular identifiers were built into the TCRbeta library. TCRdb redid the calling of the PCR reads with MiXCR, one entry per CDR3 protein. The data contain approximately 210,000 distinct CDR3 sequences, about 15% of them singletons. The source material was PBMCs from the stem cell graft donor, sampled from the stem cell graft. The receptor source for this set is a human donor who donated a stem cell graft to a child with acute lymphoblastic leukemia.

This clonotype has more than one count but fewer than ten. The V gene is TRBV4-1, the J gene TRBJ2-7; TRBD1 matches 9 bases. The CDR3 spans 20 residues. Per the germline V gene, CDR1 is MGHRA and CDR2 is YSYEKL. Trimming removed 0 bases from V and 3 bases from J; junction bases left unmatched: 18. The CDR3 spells CASSQEPNLGRDRAHYEQYF. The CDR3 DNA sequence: TGCGCCAGCAGCCAAGAACCCAACCTTGGAAGGGACAGGGCCCACTACGAGCAGTACTTC.

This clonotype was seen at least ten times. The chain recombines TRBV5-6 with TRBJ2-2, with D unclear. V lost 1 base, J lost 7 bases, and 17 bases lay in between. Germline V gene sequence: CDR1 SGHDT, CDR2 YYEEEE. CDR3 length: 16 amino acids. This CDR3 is CASSLLGQSVVGELFF. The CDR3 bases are TGTGCCAGCAGCTTGTTGGGCCAGTCGGTAGTCGGGGAGCTGTTTTTT.

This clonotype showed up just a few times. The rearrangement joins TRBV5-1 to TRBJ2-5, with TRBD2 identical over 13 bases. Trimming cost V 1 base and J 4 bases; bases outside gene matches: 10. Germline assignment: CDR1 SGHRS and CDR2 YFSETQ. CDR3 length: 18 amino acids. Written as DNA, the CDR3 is TGCGCCAGCAGCTTGCGCCCACTAGCGGGAGGGCCGGGAGAGACCCAGTACTTC. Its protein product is CASSLRPLAGGPGETQYF.

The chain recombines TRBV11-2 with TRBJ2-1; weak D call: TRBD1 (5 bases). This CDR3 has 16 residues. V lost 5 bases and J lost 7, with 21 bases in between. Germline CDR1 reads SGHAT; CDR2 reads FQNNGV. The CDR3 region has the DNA TGTGCCAGCAGCCCACCGCGACGGGCAGGGCATAATGAGCAGTTCTTC. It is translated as CASSPPRRAGHNEQFF.

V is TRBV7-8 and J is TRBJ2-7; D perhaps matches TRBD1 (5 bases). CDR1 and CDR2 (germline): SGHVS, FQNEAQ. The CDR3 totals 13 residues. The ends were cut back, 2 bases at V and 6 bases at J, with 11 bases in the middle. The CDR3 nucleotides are TGTGCCAGCAGCTTAAGGGGCCAGAGCGAGCAGTACTTC. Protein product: CASSLRGQSEQYF.

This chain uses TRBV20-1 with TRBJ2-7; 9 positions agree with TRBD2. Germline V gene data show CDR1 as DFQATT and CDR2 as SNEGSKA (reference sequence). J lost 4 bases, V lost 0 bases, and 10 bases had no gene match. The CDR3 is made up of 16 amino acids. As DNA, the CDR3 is TGCAGTGCTAGAGATTTGGCTAGCGGGGAGGCTTACGAGCAGTACTTC. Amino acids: CSARDLASGEAYEQYF.

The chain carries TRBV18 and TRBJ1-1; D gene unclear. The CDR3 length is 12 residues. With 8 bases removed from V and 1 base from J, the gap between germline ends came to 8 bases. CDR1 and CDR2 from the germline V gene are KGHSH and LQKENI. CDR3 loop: CASKRANTEAFF. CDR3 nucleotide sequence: TGTGCCAGCAAGAGGGCGAACACTGAAGCTTTCTTT.

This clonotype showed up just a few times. The CDR3 spells CSATDFQTSVYYEQYF. The CDR3 nucleotides read TGCAGTGCTACGGACTTTCAGACTAGCGTTTACTACGAGCAGTACTTC. The rearrangement joins TRBV20-1 to TRBJ2-7, with 8 bases identical to TRBD2. This CDR3 region has 16 residues. Germline V gene data show CDR1 as DFQATT and CDR2 as SNEGSKA (reference sequence). With 4 bases clipped from V and 3 bases from J, the junction kept 14 bases outside the gene matches.

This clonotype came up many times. CDR3 amino acids: CASSGQTSNEKLFF. CDR3 DNA sequence: TGTGCCAGCAGCGGACAGACAAGTAATGAAAAACTGTTTTTT. The chain uses TRBV7-2 and TRBJ1-4; possibly TRBD1 for D (6 bases). Germline assignment: CDR1 SGHTA and CDR2 FQGNSA. This CDR3 spans 14 amino acids. The germline V and J ends were trimmed by 5 bases and 4 bases, with 11 bases remaining between them.

The CDR3 sequence: CASSLSGGDEQFF. For the CDR3, the DNA is TGTGCCAGCAGCTTGTCGGGCGGCGATGAGCAGTTCTTC. This chain connects TRBV5-4 to TRBJ2-1; D is ambiguous. Trimming stripped 1 base from V and 8 bases from J, with 10 bases between. In germline, CDR1 is SGHNT, CDR2 YYREEE (reference sequence). CDR3 size: 13 residues.

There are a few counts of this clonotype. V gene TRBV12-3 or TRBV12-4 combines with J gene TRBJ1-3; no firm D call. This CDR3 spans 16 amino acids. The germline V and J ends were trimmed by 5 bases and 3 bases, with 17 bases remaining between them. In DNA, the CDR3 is TGTGCCAGCAGTCCCCGACCTACAGTGGATGGAAACACCATATATTTT. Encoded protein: CASSPRPTVDGNTIYF.

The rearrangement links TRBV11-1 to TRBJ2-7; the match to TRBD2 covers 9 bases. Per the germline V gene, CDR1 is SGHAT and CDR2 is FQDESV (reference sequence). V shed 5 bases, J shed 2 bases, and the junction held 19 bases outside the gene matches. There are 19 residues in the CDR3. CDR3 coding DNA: TGTGCCAGCAGCACCCACCTCAGAAAAGGACTAGCGCCGACCTACGAGCAGTACTTC. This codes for CASSTHLRKGLAPTYEQYF.

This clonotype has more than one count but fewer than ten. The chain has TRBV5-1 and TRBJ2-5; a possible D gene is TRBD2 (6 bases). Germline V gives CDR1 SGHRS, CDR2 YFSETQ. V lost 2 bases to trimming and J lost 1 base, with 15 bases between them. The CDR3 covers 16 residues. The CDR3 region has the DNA TGCGCCAGCAGCTTTTTATCTGACGGGAGCCAAGAGACCCAGTACTTC. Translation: CASSFLSDGSQETQYF.

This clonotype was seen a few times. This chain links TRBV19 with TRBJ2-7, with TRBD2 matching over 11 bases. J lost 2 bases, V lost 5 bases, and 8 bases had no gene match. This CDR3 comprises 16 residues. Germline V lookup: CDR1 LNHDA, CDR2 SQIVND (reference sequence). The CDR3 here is CASSPDKLAGAYEQYF. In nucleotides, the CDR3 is TGTGCCAGTAGTCCGGACAAACTAGCGGGGGCCTACGAGCAGTACTTC.

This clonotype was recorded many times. The CDR3 loop is CASGPGTGGSEQYF. For the CDR3, the DNA is TGTGCCAGCGGCCCCGGGACAGGGGGTAGCGAGCAGTACTTC. The V and J genes are TRBV3-1 and TRBJ2-7; 11 nucleotides align to TRBD1. This CDR3 is 14 amino acids long. V trimming: 8 bases; J trimming: 6 bases; junction bases outside the gene matches: 9. Looked up from germline, CDR1 is LGHDT and CDR2 is YNNKEL (reference sequence).

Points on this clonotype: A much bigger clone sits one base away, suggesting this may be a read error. The CDR3 spells CSPARHGARTEAFF. Here the CDR3 DNA reads TGCAGTCCTGCGCGACACGGGGCGAGGACTGAAGCTTTCTTT. The chain is built from TRBV20-1 and TRBJ1-1, with a possible D match to TRBD1 (5 bases). V was shortened by 8 bases and J by 5 bases, with 21 bases between the two germline ends. The CDR3 totals 14 residues. From germline, CDR1 is DFQATT and CDR2 SNEGSKA (reference sequence).

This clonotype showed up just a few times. The CDR3 bases are TGCAGTGCTCCTCGGGCGGGCGGGGCAAATACGCAGTATTTT. Protein product: CSAPRAGGANTQYF. The chain combines TRBV20-1 with TRBJ2-3; D perhaps matches TRBD2 (6 bases). Germline V gene sequence: CDR1 DFQATT, CDR2 SNEGSKA (reference sequence). V was clipped by 5 bases and J by 7 bases, with 19 bases between them. CDR3 length: 14 amino acids.

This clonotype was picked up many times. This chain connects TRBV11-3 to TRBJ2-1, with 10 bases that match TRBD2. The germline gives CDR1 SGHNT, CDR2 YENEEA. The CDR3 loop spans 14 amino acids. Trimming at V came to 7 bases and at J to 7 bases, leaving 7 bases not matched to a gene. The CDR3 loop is CASKGLAGANEQFF. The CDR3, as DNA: TGTGCCAGCAAAGGCCTAGCGGGAGCGAATGAGCAGTTCTTC.

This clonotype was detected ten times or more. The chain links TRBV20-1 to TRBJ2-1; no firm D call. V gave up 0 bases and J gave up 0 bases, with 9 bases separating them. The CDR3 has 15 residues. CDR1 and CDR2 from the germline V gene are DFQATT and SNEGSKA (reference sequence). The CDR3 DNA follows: TGCAGTGCTAGAGACGATCGGAGCTCCTACAATGAGCAGTTCTTC. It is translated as CSARDDRSSYNEQFF.

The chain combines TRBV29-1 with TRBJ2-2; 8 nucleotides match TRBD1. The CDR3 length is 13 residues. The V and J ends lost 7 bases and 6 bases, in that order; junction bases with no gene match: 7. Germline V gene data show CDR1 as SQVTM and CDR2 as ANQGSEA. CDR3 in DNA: TGCAGCGCGCCGGACAGGGAAGCCGGGGAGCTGTTTTTT. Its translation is CSAPDREAGELFF.

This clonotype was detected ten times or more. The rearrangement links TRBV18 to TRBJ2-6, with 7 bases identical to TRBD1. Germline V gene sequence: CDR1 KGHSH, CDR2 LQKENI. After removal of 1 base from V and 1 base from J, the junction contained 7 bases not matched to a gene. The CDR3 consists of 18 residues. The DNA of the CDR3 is TGTGCCAGCTCACCACAGGGGGCGACGACATCTGGGGCCAACGTCCTGACTTTC. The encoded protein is CASSPQGATTSGANVLTF.

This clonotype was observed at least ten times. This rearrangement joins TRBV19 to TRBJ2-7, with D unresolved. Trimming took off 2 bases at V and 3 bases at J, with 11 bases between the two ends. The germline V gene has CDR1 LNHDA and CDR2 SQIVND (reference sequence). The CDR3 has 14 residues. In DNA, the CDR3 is TGTGCCAGTAGTATAAACGGACGGAGCTACGAGCAGTACTTC. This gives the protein CASSINGRSYEQYF.

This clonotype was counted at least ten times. The CDR3 nucleotides are TGTGCCAGCAGTCAAGGAGGCCAAGTGAACACTGAAGCTTTCTTT. Encoded protein: CASSQGGQVNTEAFF. The rearrangement links TRBV12-3 or TRBV12-4 to TRBJ1-1; no clear D. Trimming took off 5 bases at V and 0 bases at J, with 13 bases between the two ends. The CDR3 totals 15 residues.

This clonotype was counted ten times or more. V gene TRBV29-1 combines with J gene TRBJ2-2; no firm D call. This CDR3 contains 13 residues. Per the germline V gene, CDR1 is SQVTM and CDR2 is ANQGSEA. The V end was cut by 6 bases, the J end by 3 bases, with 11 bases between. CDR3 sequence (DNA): TGCAGCGTACCTTTAACTTACACCGGGGAGCTGTTTTTT. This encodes CSVPLTYTGELFF.

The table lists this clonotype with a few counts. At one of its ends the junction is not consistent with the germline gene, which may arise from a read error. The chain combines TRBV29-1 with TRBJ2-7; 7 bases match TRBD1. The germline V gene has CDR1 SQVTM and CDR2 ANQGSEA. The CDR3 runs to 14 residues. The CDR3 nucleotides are TGCAGCGTCGAAGACAGGGCAACAGGCTACGAGCAGTACTTC. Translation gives CSVEDRATGYEQYF.

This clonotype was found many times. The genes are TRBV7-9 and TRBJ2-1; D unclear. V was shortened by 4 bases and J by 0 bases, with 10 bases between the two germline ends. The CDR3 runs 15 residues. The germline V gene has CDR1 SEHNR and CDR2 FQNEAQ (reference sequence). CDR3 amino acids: CASSSYRHSYNEQFF. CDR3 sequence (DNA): TGTGCCAGCAGCTCCTACCGCCACTCCTACAATGAGCAGTTCTTC.

CDR3 region: CASSVRTSSYNEQFF. CDR3 in DNA: TGTGCCAGCAGCGTGCGCACAAGCTCCTACAATGAGCAGTTCTTC. V gene TRBV12-3 or TRBV12-4 combines with J gene TRBJ2-1; no definite D call. V lost 6 bases, J lost 0 bases, and 12 bases lay in between. The CDR3 sequence is 15 residues long.

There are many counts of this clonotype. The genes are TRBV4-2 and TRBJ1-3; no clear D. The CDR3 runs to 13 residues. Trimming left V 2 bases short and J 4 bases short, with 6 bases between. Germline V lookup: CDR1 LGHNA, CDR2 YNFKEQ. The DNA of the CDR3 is TGTGCCAGCAGCCAACGGGAGGGAAACACCATATATTTT. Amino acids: CASSQREGNTIYF.

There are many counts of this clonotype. The CDR3 DNA reads TGCAGTGCTAGTGCGAGGGCACCTGGCAATGAGCAGTTCTTC. This sequence encodes CSASARAPGNEQFF. The chain joins TRBV20-1 to TRBJ2-1; TRBD2 is a possible D gene (5 bases). The germline gives CDR1 DFQATT, CDR2 SNEGSKA (reference sequence). The CDR3 spans 14 residues. V was pared by 3 bases and J by 6 bases, with 15 bases between.

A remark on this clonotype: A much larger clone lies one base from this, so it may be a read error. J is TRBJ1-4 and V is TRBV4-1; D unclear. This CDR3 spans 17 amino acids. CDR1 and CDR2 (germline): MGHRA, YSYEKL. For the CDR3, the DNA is TGCGCCATCAGCCAAGATGGCCGGATTGCAACTAATGAAAAACTGTTTTTT. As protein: CAISQDGRIATNEKLFF.

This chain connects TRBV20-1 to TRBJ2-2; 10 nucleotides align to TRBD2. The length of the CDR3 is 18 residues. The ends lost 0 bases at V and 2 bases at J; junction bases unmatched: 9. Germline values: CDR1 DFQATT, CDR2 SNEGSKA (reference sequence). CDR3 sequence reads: CSARDRLAGSRNTGELFF. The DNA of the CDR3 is TGCAGTGCTAGAGACCGACTAGCGGGTTCAAGAAACACCGGGGAGCTGTTTTTT.

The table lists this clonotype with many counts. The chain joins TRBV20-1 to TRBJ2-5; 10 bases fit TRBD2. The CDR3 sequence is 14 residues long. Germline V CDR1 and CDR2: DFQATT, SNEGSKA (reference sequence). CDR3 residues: CSSPHLAGEETQYF. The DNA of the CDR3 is TGCAGCTCCCCTCACCTAGCGGGAGAAGAGACCCAGTACTTC.